This T cell receptor beta chain was documented in a study of beta chain features in type 1 diabetes. Study-level background: Patients did not differ from healthy donors in age, gender or cell yield. The study, taken as a whole, reports: All four CD4+ subsets of Type 1 diabetes patients contained TCRB CDR3s that were moderately but significantly shorter. Patients with type 1 diabetes showed fewer VDJ junction insertions and more deletions.

Comment on this clone: Its specificity is not known.

Reverse transcription of all isolated RNA meant that expressed TCRB transcripts were sequenced. Sequenced by immunoSEQ multiplex PCR; TCRdb stores in-frame clones only, minus some. The table includes around 160,000 clones, around 63% detected once. Each donor gave one heparinised blood draw averaging about 116 mL. It was via CD45RO/CCR7/CD25/CD127/CD95/CD27 that CD4+ naive, central memory, regulatory and stem cell-like memory cells were sorted. Sequenced: naive CD4+ T cells from blood. This TCR was recovered from a man under 40 with type 1 diabetes.

CDR3 protein: CASSLYRGRGTDTQYF. The CDR3 DNA is TGTGCCAGCAGCTTGTACAGGGGGCGAGGGACAGATACGCAGTATTTT. This chain connects TRBV5-6 to TRBJ2-3; 9 bases align to TRBD1. CDR3 size: 16 residues. Germline CDR1 and CDR2: SGHDT and YYEEEE. V dropped 1 base and J dropped 3; count of bases not matched to a gene: 6.